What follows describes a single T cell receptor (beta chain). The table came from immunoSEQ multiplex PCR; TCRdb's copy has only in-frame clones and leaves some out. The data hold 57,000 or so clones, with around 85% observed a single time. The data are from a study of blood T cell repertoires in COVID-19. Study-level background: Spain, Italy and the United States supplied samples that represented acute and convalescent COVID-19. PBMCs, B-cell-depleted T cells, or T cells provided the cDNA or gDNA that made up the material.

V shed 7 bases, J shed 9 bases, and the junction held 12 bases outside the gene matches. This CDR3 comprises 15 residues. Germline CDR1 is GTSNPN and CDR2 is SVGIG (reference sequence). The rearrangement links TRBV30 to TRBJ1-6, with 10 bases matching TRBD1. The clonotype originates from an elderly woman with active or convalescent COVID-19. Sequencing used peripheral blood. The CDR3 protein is CAFMGGQGLTSPLHF. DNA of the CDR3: TGTGCCTTTATGGGGGGACAGGGGCTAACTTCACCCCTCCACTTT.